The clone carrying this TCR beta chain was recorded many times. No antigen is known for it. Per the germline V gene, CDR1 is LGHNA and CDR2 is YSLEER. V gave up 4 bases and J gave up 3 bases, with 8 bases separating them. There are 13 residues in the CDR3. This sample was included in a study of response to subunit inactivated influenza vaccine. Study observations and caveats: Only a handful of new T cells, the authors suggested, are recruited with each seasonal influenza vaccination.

TCRdb passed the RT-PCR reads through MiXCR, listing each CDR3 protein once. The table has a few hundred thousand distinct CDR3 sequences, about 14% seen once. J is TRBJ2-3 and V is TRBV4-3; D not resolved. The material was PBMCs from blood, obtained 11 to 12 days after vaccination. This receptor was obtained from a man between 50 and 59 years old who received an inactivated influenza vaccine. The DNA of the CDR3 is TGCGCCAGCAGCCCTCGAGAAACAGATACGCAGTATTTT. This encodes CASSPRETDTQYF.